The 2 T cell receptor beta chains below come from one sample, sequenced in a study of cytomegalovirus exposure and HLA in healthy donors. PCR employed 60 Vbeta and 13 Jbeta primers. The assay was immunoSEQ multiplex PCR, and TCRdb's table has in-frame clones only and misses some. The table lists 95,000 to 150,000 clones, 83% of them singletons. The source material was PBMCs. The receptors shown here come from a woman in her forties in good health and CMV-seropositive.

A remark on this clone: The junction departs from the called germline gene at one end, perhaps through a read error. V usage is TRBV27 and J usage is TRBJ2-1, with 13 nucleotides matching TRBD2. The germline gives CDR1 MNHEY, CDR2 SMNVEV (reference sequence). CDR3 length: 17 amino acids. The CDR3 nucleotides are TGCGCTACCGCCCGGGGGACTAGCGGGATAGCCCACAATGAGCAGTTCTTC. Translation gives CATARGTSGIAHNEQFF.

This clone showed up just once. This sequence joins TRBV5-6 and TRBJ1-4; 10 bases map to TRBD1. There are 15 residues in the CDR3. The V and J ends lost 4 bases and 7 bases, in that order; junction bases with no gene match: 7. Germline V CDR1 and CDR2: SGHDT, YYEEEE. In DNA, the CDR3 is TGTGCCAGCAGCCGTACCGGGACAGGGGTTGAAAAACTGTTTTTT. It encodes CASSRTGTGVEKLFF. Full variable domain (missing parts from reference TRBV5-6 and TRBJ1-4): DAGVTQSPTHLIKTRGQQVTLRCSPKSGHDTVSWYQQALGQGPQFIFQYYEEEERQRGNFPDRFSGHQFPNYSSELNVNALLLGDSALYLCASSRTGTGVEKLFFGSGTQLSVL.